Listed below are T cell receptor beta chains from one sample, sequenced in a study of CD8 T cells in Susac syndrome. TCRdb passed the immunoSEQ multiplex PCR reads through MiXCR, listing each CDR3 protein once. The sample comprises roughly 180,000 distinct CDR3 sequences, about 95% of which are singletons, and around 0.11% rests with the top ten. The source material was CD4+ T cells from PBMCs. The origin of the receptors is a human donor in good health. Both conserved end residues are part of each CDR3. Each record gives: D gene, V gene, J gene, CDR3 DNA, CDR3 protein. The D gene is left open where the match is weak.

d_call: TRBD2
v_call: TRBV7-8
j_call: TRBJ2-4
cdr3_nt: TGTGCCAGCAGCTTAGGGTGGCGGGAGAGGCGGGGGAAAAACATTCAGTACTTC
cdr3_aa: CASSLGWRERRGKNIQYF

d_call: TRBD2
v_call: TRBV28
j_call: TRBJ2-3
cdr3_nt: TGTGCCAGCAGTTCCTCCTTTAGCGGGACTAGCACAGATACGCAGTATTTT
cdr3_aa: CASSSSFSGTSTDTQYF

d_call: .
v_call: TRBV29-1
j_call: TRBJ2-5
cdr3_nt: TGCAGCCTTAGGAGACGGCAAGAGACCCAGTACTTC
cdr3_aa: CSLRRRQETQYF

d_call: TRBD2
v_call: TRBV3-1
j_call: TRBJ2-7
cdr3_nt: TGTGCCAGCAGCCCCACTAGCGGGATACTGGCCGAGCAGTACTTC
cdr3_aa: CASSPTSGILAEQYF

d_call: .
v_call: TRBV27
j_call: TRBJ2-7
cdr3_nt: TGTGCCAGCAGAAGGTGGGAATACGAGCAGTACTTC
cdr3_aa: CASRRWEYEQYF

d_call: .
v_call: TRBV5-4
j_call: TRBJ2-4
cdr3_nt: TGTGCCAGCAGCTTTAGAAGCAGGAACTTGGGCAAAAACATTCAGTACTTC
cdr3_aa: CASSFRSRNLGKNIQYF

d_call: TRBD2
v_call: TRBV7-3
j_call: TRBJ2-3
cdr3_nt: TGTGCCAGCAGCTCCACCGTGGTAGCGGGATGGGACGCAGATACGCAGTATTTT
cdr3_aa: CASSSTVVAGWDADTQYF

d_call: .
v_call: TRBV15
j_call: TRBJ2-5
cdr3_nt: TGTGCCACCAGCAGAGAAGAGACCCAGTACTTC
cdr3_aa: CATSREETQYF

d_call: .
v_call: TRBV3-1
j_call: TRBJ2-3
cdr3_nt: TGTGCCAGCAGCATGCATAGCACAGATACGCAGTATTTT
cdr3_aa: CASSMHSTDTQYF

d_call: .
v_call: TRBV20-1
j_call: TRBJ2-3
cdr3_nt: TGCAGTGCTCATCCGGGACTTGCGGGTACGCAGTATTTT
cdr3_aa: CSAHPGLAGTQYF

d_call: TRBD2
v_call: TRBV18
j_call: TRBJ2-2
cdr3_nt: TGTGCCAGCTCACCCCCGAGCGGGAGAACTGGGGAGCTGTTTTTT
cdr3_aa: CASSPPSGRTGELFF

d_call: .
v_call: TRBV12-3/TRBV12-4
j_call: TRBJ2-3
cdr3_nt: TGTGCCAGCACCCTGACCCCCACAGATACGCAGTATTTT
cdr3_aa: CASTLTPTDTQYF

d_call: .
v_call: TRBV15
j_call: TRBJ2-4
cdr3_nt: TGTGCCACCAGCAGAGTAGGGTACATTCAGTACTTC
cdr3_aa: CATSRVGYIQYF

d_call: .
v_call: TRBV7-8
j_call: TRBJ2-2
cdr3_nt: TGTGCCAGCAGCTTAGGGCAGTCGAACACCGGGGAGCTGTTTTTT
cdr3_aa: CASSLGQSNTGELFF

d_call: .
v_call: TRBV12-3/TRBV12-4
j_call: TRBJ2-5
cdr3_nt: TGTGCCAGCAGTTTAGCTCCCGGGGGAGAGACCCAGTACTTC
cdr3_aa: CASSLAPGGETQYF

d_call: .
v_call: TRBV18
j_call: TRBJ1-2
cdr3_nt: TGTGCCAGCTCACCACTGAGTAACAGTAACTATGGCTACACCTTC
cdr3_aa: CASSPLSNSNYGYTF

d_call: .
v_call: TRBV30
j_call: TRBJ1-2
cdr3_nt: TGTGCCTGGGGTGACGATGGCTACACCTTC
cdr3_aa: CAWGDDGYTF

d_call: TRBD2
v_call: TRBV9
j_call: TRBJ2-3
cdr3_nt: TGTGCCAGCAGCGAGCGGGGAGATACGCAGTATTTT
cdr3_aa: CASSERGDTQYF

d_call: .
v_call: TRBV7-9
j_call: TRBJ1-2
cdr3_nt: TGTGCCAGCAGCAAGGATGGAGAGAACTATGGCTACACCTTC
cdr3_aa: CASSKDGENYGYTF

d_call: TRBD2
v_call: TRBV20-1
j_call: TRBJ2-1
cdr3_nt: TGCAGTGCTGCCGGGAGGGACAATGAGCAGTTCTTC
cdr3_aa: CSAAGRDNEQFF

d_call: TRBD1
v_call: TRBV27
j_call: TRBJ2-3
cdr3_nt: TGTGCCGTTCAGGACAGGGCCACAGATACGCAGTATTTT
cdr3_aa: CAVQDRATDTQYF